The T cell receptor beta chain under discussion was sequenced for a study of OX40 agonist ivuxolimab in advanced cancers. General study points: Specificity for antigen went undetermined in the expanded peripheral T cells.

A word on this clone: Its antigen is undetermined.

The germline V gene has CDR1 SGHRS and CDR2 YFSETQ. The V end was cut by 4 bases, the J end by 2 bases, with 9 bases between. This CDR3 is built from 13 residues. Sequencing was performed with immunoSEQ multiplex PCR; in TCRdb, only in-frame clones are kept and a portion is missing. Found here are 69,000 or so clones, around 88% of them singletons; the top ten hold 0.45% to 0.6%. V gene TRBV5-1 combines with J gene TRBJ2-5, with a weak D call TRBD2 (5 bases). The clonotype was recovered from an adult with an advanced solid tumor such as melanoma, head and neck, liver or kidney cancer. Source: CD4+ or CD8+ T cells sorted from blood, taken in a trial of the OX40 agonist ivuxolimab. CDR3 coding DNA: TGCGCCAGCAGCGCCGGGGTTCAAGAGACCCAGTACTTC. This translates into CASSAGVQETQYF. The variable domain in full, with the rest retrieved from reference TRBV5-1 and TRBJ2-5, is KAGVTQTPRYLIKTRGQQVTLSCSPISGHRSVSWYQQTPGQGLQFLFEYFSETQRNKGNFPGRFSGRQFSNSRSEMNVSTLELGDSALYLCASSAGVQETQYFGPGTRLLVL.